Below are 13 T cell receptor beta chains sequenced from a single sample in a study of cytomegalovirus exposure and HLA in healthy donors (dated by TCRdb to about 2017). Library preparation was by the immunoSEQ multiplex PCR assay. For the multiplex PCR, a mixture combining 60 forward primers for TCR Vbeta segments and 13 reverse primers for TCR Jbeta segments was used. TCRdb's version of the immuneACCESS table is confined to in-frame rearrangements and falls short of the full clone set. An unresolved V gene accounts for under half of the shortfall where checked; the remainder is of unknown origin. This sample gives over 150,000 clones in total; 84% of them show up just once. About 1.3% of the sample rests with the top ten. The sequencing sample was made of PBMCs. The receptors derive from a girl aged 2-10 years in good health and CMV-seropositive.

The chain combines TRBV6-1 with TRBJ1-4; D is undetermined. CDR1 and CDR2 (germline): MNHNS, SASEGT. This CDR3 is built from 15 residues. The germline V and J ends were trimmed by 1 base and 3 bases, with 9 bases remaining between them. The CDR3 here is CASSEGRVPNEKLFF. CDR3 sequence (DNA): TGTGCCAGCAGTGAAGGGAGGGTTCCTAATGAAAAACTGTTTTTT.

CDR3 protein: CAWSRLLVNTGELFF. CDR3 DNA: TGTGCCTGGAGTCGGTTACTAGTAAACACCGGGGAGCTGTTTTTT. The chain couples TRBV30 to TRBJ2-2, with D tentatively TRBD2 (5 bases). The CDR3 is 15 residues long. The germline V gene encodes CDR1 GTSNPN and CDR2 SVGIG (reference sequence). V was pared by 2 bases and J by 2 bases, with 12 bases between.

This clone was recorded a few times. The rearrangement links TRBV6-5 to TRBJ1-1; no reliable D call. Germline loops: CDR1 MNHEY, CDR2 SVGAGI. V lost 0 bases, J lost 4 bases, and 9 bases lay in between. The CDR3 spans 14 residues. The CDR3 is CASSYSEGSTEAFF. CDR3 DNA sequence: TGTGCCAGCAGTTACTCAGAGGGCTCCACTGAAGCTTTCTTT.

This clone has just one count. The chain uses TRBV6-1 and TRBJ1-1; D remains unclear. CDR1 and CDR2 (germline): MNHNS, SASEGT. V was shortened by 0 bases and J by 4 bases, with 12 bases between the two germline ends. The CDR3 is made up of 15 amino acids. The CDR3 nucleotides are TGTGCCAGCAGTGAAGCGCTAGGTGGGTTCACTGAAGCTTTCTTT. Translating it yields CASSEALGGFTEAFF.

The rearrangement uses TRBV4-2 and TRBJ2-3; TRBD2 matches at 9 bases. V shed 0 bases and J 6 bases; nucleotides not matched to a gene: 16. Germline V gene sequence: CDR1 LGHNA, CDR2 YNFKEQ. The CDR3 has 19 amino acids. CDR3 nucleotides: TGTGCCAGCAGCCAAGATGGGTTGTGGGATAGCGGGGGAGGGGATACGCAGTATTTT. Amino acids: CASSQDGLWDSGGGDTQYF.

J is TRBJ1-1 and V is TRBV6-5; no clear D. Deletions cut 1 base from V and 1 base from J, with 10 bases between. The CDR3 runs 15 residues. Germline V lookup: CDR1 MNHEY, CDR2 SVGAGI. CDR3 amino acids: CASSYLRSGNTEAFF. CDR3 bases: TGTGCCAGCAGTTACTTACGTTCGGGGAACACTGAAGCTTTCTTT.

This chain connects TRBV4-2 to TRBJ2-2; the match to TRBD2 covers 14 bases. The V gene's germline CDR1 is LGHNA and CDR2 YNFKEQ. The CDR3 covers 17 residues. Trimming took 2 bases from V and 8 from J; bases not matched to a gene: 7. The CDR3 DNA is TGTGCCAGCAGCCAATATGGGACTAGCGGGAGACATGGGGAGCTGTTTTTT. It encodes CASSQYGTSGRHGELFF.

The chain recombines TRBV10-3 with TRBJ1-2, with D perhaps TRBD1 (5 bases). The CDR3 is 15 residues long. Trimming left V 3 bases short and J 3 bases short, with 14 bases between. Germline CDR1 reads ENHRY; CDR2 reads SYGVKD. The CDR3 loop is CAISDLGKGDYGYTF. DNA of the CDR3: TGTGCCATCAGTGACTTGGGGAAAGGGGACTATGGCTACACCTTC.

The V gene is TRBV5-1, the J gene TRBJ2-5, with D maybe TRBD2 (5 bases). This CDR3 contains 16 residues. V dropped 0 bases and J dropped 5 bases, with 17 bases sitting between them. The V gene's germline CDR1 is SGHRS and CDR2 YFSETQ. The DNA for the CDR3 is TGCGCCAGCAGCTTGGGGCTGGGGAGAGGCGTGGAGACCCAGTACTTC. As protein: CASSLGLGRGVETQYF. The variable domain in full, with the rest retrieved from reference TRBV5-1 and TRBJ2-5, is KAGVTQTPRYLIKTRGQQVTLSCSPISGHRSVSWYQQTPGQGLQFLFEYFSETQRNKGNFPGRFSGRQFSNSRSEMNVSTLELGDSALYLCASSLGLGRGVETQYFGPGTRLLVL.

This chain connects TRBV6-4 to TRBJ2-5, with D uncertain. CDR3 length: 14 amino acids. V dropped 0 bases and J dropped 2 bases, with 7 bases sitting between them. Looked up from germline, CDR1 is MRHNA and CDR2 is SNTAGT. CDR3 DNA: TGTGCCAGCAGTGACTCGCGAGAGCAAGAGACCCAGTACTTC. It translates to CASSDSREQETQYF.

This clone was counted between two and nine times. V gene TRBV7-8 combines with J gene TRBJ1-1; D remains unclear. This CDR3 spans 13 amino acids. V shed 0 bases and J shed 3 bases, with 5 bases lying between them. The germline CDR1 and CDR2 sequences are SGHVS and FQNEAQ. CDR3 bases: TGTGCCAGCAGCTTAGCGGAGGACACTGAAGCTTTCTTT. Residues: CASSLAEDTEAFF. The full variable domain, completed using reference TRBV7-8 and TRBJ1-1, is GAGVSQSPRYKVAKRGQDVALRCDPISGHVSLFWYQQALGQGPEFLTYFQNEAQLDKSGLPSDRFFAERPEGSVSTLKIQRTQQEDSAVYLCASSLAEDTEAFFGQGTRLTVV.

The rearrangement joins TRBV13 to TRBJ2-1, with TRBD2 identical over 7 bases. The CDR3 runs 15 residues. Germline CDR1 PRHDT, CDR2 FYEKMQ (reference sequence). With V trimmed by 8 bases and J by 5 bases, 12 bases remained unmatched. The CDR3 loop is CASRANLAEDNEQFF. DNA for the CDR3: TGTGCCAGCCGAGCTAACCTAGCGGAAGACAATGAGCAGTTCTTC. Using reference TRBV13 and TRBJ2-1 for the parts outside the CDR3, the full variable domain is AAGVIQSPRHLIKEKRETATLKCYPIPRHDTVYWYQQGPGQDPQFLISFYEKMQSDKGSIPDRFSAQQFSDYHSELNMSSLELGDSALYFCASRANLAEDNEQFFGPGTRLTVL.

The chain joins TRBV2 to TRBJ2-2, with 8 bases fitting TRBD2. CDR3 length equals 17 residues. Germline V lookup: CDR1 SNHLY, CDR2 FYNNEI. J lost 2 bases, V lost 1 base, and 6 bases had no gene match. CDR3 DNA sequence: TGTGCCAGCAGTGAAGACCCAGCGGGGGCCAACACCGGGGAGCTGTTTTTT. This codes for CASSEDPAGANTGELFF.